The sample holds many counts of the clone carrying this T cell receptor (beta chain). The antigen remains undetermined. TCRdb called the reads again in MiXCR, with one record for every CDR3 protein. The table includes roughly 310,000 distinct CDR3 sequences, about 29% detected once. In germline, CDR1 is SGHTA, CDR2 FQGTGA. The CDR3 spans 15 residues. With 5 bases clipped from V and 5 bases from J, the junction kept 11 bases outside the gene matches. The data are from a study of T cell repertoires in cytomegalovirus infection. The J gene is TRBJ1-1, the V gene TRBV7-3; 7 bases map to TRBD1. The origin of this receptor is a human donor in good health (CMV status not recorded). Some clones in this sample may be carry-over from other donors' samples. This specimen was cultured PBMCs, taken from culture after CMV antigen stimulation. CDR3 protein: CASSPLPGGSTEAFF. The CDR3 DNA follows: TGTGCCAGCAGCCCTCTGCCAGGGGGGAGTACTGAAGCTTTCTTT.